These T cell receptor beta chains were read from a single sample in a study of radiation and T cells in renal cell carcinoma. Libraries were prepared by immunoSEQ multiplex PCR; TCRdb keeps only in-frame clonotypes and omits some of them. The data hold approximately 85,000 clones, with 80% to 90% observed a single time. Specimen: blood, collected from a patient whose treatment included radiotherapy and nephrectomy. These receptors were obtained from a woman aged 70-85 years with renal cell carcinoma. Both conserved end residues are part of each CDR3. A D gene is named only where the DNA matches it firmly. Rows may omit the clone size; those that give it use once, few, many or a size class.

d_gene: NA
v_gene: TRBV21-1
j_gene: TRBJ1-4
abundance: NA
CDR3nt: TGTGCCAGCAGCAACGCCCGTGGTTCGGAAAAACTGTTTTTT
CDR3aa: CASSNARGSEKLFF

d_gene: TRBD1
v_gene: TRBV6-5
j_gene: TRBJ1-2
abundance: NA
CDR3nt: TGTGCCAGCAGTTACTCCGGACAGGGAGGGTGGGGCTACACCTTC
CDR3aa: CASSYSGQGGWGYTF

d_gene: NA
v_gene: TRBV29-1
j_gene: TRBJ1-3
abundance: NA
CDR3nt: TGCAGCGTTGAAATTACTGGAAACACCATATATTTT
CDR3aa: CSVEITGNTIYF

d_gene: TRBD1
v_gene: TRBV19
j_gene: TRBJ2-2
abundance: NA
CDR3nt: TGTGCCAGTAGCCTAGGGACAGCGAACACCGGGGAGCTGTTTTTT
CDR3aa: CASSLGTANTGELFF

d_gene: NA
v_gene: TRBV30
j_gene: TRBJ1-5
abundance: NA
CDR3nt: TGTGCCTGGAGGGGGAAAGGGGCTAGCAATCAGCCCCAGCATTTT
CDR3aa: CAWRGKGASNQPQHF

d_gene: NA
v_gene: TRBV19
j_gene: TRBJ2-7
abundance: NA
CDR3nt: TGTGCCAGTAGTATATTTAGCCGGGACACCTACGAGCAGTACTTC
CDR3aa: CASSIFSRDTYEQYF

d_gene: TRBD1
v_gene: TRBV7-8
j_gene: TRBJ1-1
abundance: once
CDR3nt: TGTGCCAGCAGCCCGGGGACAGGGACGGTCATAATTGAAGCTTTCTTT
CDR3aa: CASSPGTGTVIIEAFF

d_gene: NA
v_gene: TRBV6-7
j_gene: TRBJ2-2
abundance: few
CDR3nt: TGTGCCAGCAGTTACTTCAGGGTGGTGTTTTTT
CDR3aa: CASSYFRVVFF

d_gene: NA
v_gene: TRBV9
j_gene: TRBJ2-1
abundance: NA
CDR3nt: TGTGCCAGCAGCGTAGAGGGGGTATGGATGAATGAGCAGTTCTTC
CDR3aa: CASSVEGVWMNEQFF

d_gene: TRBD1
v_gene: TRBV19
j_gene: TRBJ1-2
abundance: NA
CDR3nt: TGTGCCAGTAGTTTCTCGGGACAGGCTGCTTTAGCTAACTATGGCTACACCTTC
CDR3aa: CASSFSGQAALANYGYTF

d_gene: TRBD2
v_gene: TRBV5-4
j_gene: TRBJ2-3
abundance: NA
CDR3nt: TGTGCCAGCAGCTCACCGGCGGGGGGCCCAGATACGCAGTATTTT
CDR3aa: CASSSPAGGPDTQYF

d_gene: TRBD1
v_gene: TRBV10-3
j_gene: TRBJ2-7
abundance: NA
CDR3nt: TGTGCCATCAGTGAGTCCAGGGGGTACGAGCAGTACTTC
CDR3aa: CAISESRGYEQYF

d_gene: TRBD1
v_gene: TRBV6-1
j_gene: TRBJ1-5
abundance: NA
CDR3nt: TGTGCCAGCAGGCGGGACAGGGGCGATCAGCCCCAGCATTTT
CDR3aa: CASRRDRGDQPQHF

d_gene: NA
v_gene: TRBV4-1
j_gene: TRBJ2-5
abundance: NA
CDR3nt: TGCGCCAGCAGCCAAGATCAGGGATTCGGGGAGACCCAGTACTTC
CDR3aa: CASSQDQGFGETQYF

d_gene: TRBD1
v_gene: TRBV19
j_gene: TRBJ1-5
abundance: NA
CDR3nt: TGTGCCAGTGTGCCTGACAGGGCCCTCAATCAGCCCCAGCATTTT
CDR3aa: CASVPDRALNQPQHF

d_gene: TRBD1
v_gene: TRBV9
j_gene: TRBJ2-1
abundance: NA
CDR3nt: TGTGCCAGCAGCGCCCTGACAGGGCTTAATGAGCAGTTCTTC
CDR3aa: CASSALTGLNEQFF

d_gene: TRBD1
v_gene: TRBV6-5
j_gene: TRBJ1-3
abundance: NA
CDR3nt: TGTGCCAGCAGAGGACAGGCGGGGGGAAACACCATATATTTT
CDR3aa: CASRGQAGGNTIYF

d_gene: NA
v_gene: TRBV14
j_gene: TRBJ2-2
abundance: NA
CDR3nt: TGTGCCAGCAGCCCAACCAGGGTGGACACCGGGGAGCTGTTTTTT
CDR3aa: CASSPTRVDTGELFF

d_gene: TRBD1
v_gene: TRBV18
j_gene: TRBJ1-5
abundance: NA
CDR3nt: TGTGCCAGCTCACTAGGGGGGACAGACTTTGAGCCCCAGCATTTT
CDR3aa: CASSLGGTDFEPQHF

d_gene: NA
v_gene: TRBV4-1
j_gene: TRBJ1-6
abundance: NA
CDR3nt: TGCGCCAGCAGCCAAGAAAGTTCAGGGTTTAATTCACCCCTCCACTTT
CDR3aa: CASSQESSGFNSPLHF

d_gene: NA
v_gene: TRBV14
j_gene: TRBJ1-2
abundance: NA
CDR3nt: TGTGCCAGCAGCGATAGGGGGACCTATGGCTACACCTTC
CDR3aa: CASSDRGTYGYTF

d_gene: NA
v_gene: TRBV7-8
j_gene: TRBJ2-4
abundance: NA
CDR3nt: TGTGCCAGCAGCCAAGGCGGGGCCCTGTCCTCCAACATTCAGTACTTC
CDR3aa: CASSQGGALSSNIQYF

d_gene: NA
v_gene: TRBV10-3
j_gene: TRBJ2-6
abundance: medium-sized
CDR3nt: TGTGCCACCGTCTCTGGGGCCAACGTCCTGACTTTC
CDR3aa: CATVSGANVLTF

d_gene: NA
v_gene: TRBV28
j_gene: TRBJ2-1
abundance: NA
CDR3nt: TGTGCCAGCAGGCTGCTGGGGGCCTACAATGAGCAGTTCTTC
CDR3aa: CASRLLGAYNEQFF

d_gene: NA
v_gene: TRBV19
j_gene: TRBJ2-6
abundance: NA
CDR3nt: TGTGCCAGTACCTCCGGGCAGGGGGGCCCTGGGGCCAACGTCCTGACTTTC
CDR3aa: CASTSGQGGPGANVLTF

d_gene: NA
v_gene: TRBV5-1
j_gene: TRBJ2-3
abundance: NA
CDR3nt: TGCGCCAGCAGCTTGGTCGGGGTTAGCACAGATACGCAGTATTTT
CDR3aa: CASSLVGVSTDTQYF

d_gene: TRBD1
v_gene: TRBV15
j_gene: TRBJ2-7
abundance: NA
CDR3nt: TGTGCCACCAGCAGGGGACAGGGACTCTCCTACGAGCAGTACTTC
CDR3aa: CATSRGQGLSYEQYF

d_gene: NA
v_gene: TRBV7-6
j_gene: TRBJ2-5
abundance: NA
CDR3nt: TGTGCCAGCAGCTTAGGAGGAGGAGGAATTGAGACCCAGTACTTC
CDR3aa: CASSLGGGGIETQYF

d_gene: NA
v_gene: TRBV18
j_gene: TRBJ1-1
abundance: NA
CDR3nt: TGTGCCAGCTCACCATTCCAGAAGAACACTGAAGCTTTCTTT
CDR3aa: CASSPFQKNTEAFF

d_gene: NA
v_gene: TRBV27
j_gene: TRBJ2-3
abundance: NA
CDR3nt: TGTGCCAGCAGTCCGAGGACGTTGAGCACAGATACGCAGTATTTT
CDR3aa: CASSPRTLSTDTQYF

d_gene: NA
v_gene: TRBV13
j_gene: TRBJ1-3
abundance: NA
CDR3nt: TGTGCCAGCAGCTCCTTTAACACCATATATTTT
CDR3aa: CASSSFNTIYF

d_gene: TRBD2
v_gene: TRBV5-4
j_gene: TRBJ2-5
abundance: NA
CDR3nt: TGTGCCAGCAGCTTGGCCGGGACTAGCGGGGGAAAACAAGAGACCCAGTACTTC
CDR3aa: CASSLAGTSGGKQETQYF

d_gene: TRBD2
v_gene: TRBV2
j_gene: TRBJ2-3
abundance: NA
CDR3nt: TGTGCCAGCAGTGTGCCTAGCGGGGGCACAGATACGCAGTATTTT
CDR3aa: CASSVPSGGTDTQYF

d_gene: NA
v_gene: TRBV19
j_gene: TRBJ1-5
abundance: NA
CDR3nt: TGTGCCAGTAGTGTAACGACAGATGGACAGCCCCAGCATTTT
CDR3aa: CASSVTTDGQPQHF

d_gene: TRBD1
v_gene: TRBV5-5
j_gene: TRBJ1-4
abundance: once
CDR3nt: TGTGCCAGCACCGGGACAGCGGGTGAAAAACTGTTTTTT
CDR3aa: CASTGTAGEKLFF

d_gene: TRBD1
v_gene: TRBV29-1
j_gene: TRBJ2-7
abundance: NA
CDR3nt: TGCAGCGTTGGCACAGGGGTGGGCTACGAGCAGTACTTC
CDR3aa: CSVGTGVGYEQYF

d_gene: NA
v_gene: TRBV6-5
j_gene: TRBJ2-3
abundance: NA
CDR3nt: TGTGCCAGCAGGGTCACAGATACGCAGTATTTT
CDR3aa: CASRVTDTQYF

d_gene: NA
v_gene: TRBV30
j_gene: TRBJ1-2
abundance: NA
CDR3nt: TGTGCCTGGAGCGAAATCCAGGGGTCCGGCTACACCTTC
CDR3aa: CAWSEIQGSGYTF

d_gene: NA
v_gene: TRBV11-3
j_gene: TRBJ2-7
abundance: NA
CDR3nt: TGTGCCAGCAGCTTAGAGGGACCGAGGTATCTCGAGCAGTACTTC
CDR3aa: CASSLEGPRYLEQYF

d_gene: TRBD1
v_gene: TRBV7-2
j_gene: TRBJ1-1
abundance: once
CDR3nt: TGTGCCAGCAGCTCGAGACAGGGCGCCTTCACTGAAGCTTTCTTT
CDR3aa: CASSSRQGAFTEAFF

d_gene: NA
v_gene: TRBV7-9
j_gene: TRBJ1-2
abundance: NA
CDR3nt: TGTGCCAGCAGCTTACACGTCGCTGGCTACACCTTC
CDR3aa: CASSLHVAGYTF

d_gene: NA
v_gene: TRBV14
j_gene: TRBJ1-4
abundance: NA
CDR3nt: TGTGCCAGCAGCCAAGATCGAGGGATGGGGCATGAAAAACTGTTTTTT
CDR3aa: CASSQDRGMGHEKLFF

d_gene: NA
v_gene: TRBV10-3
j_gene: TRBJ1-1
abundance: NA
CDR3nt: TGTGCCATCAGAGGGGGTACTGAAGCTTTCTTT
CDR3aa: CAIRGGTEAFF

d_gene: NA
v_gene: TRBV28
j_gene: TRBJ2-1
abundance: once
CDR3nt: TGTGCCAGCAGTTTCCCCCGTTCTGAGCAGTTCTTC
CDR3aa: CASSFPRSEQFF

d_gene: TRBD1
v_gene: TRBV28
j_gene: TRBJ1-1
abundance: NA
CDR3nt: TGTGCCAGCAGTGCGTTACAGGGGTGGGCTGAAGCTTTCTTT
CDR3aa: CASSALQGWAEAFF

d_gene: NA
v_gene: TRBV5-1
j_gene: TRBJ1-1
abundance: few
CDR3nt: TGCGCCAGCAGCTTGGAGCGGCCGAACACTGAAGCTTTCTTT
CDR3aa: CASSLERPNTEAFF

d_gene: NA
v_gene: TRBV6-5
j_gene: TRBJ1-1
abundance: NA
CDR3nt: TGTGCCAGCAGGAAGGACGGGCGGATCACTGAAGCTTTCTTT
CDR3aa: CASRKDGRITEAFF

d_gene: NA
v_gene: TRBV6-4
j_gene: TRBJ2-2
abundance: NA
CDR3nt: TGTGCCAGCAGTCCGTCGACTGTGACCGGGGAGCTGTTTTTT
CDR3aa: CASSPSTVTGELFF

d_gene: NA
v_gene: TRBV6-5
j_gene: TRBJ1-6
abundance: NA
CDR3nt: TGTGCCAGCAGAGGGTCCTATAATTCACCCCTCCACTTT
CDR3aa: CASRGSYNSPLHF

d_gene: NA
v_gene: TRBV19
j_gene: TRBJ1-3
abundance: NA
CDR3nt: TGTGCCACTACACAGTCTAACTCTGGAAACACCATATATTTT
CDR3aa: CATTQSNSGNTIYF

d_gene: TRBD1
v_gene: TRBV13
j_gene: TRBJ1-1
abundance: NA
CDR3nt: TGTGCCAGCAGCATATGGACAGGGGGAGACACTGAAGCTTTCTTT
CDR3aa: CASSIWTGGDTEAFF

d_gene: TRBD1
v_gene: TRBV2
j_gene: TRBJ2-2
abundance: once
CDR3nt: TGTGCCAGCAAGGGCCAGGGGGCTGGCGGGGAGCTGTTTTTT
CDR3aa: CASKGQGAGGELFF

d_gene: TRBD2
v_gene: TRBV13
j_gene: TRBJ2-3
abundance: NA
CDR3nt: TGTGCCAGCAGCCCCACGGGACTAGCGTTAAGAGATACGCAGTATTTT
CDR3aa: CASSPTGLALRDTQYF

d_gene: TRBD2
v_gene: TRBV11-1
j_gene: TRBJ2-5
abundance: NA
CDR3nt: TGTGCCAGCAGCCCCTTGACTAGCGGGGCCCAGGTAGAGACCCAGTACTTC
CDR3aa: CASSPLTSGAQVETQYF

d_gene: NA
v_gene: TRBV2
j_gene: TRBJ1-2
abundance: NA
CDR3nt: TGTGCCAGCAGTGAAGGGGATAGGGGTGGCTACACCTTC
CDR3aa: CASSEGDRGGYTF

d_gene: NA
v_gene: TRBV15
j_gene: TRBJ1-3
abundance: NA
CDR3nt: TGTGCCACCAGCAGAGAGCTCGTGAGCTCTGGAAACACCATATATTTT
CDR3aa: CATSRELVSSGNTIYF

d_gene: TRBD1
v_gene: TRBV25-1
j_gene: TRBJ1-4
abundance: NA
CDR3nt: TGTGCCAGCAATGGACAGGGGCACGAAAAACTGTTTTTT
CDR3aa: CASNGQGHEKLFF

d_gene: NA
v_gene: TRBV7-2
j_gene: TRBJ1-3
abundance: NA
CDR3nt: TGTGCCAGCAGCCGTCGGGGAAACACCATATATTTT
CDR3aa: CASSRRGNTIYF

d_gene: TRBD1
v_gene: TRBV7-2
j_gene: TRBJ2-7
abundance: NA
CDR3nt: TGTGCCAGCAGCTTAGGGGACAGGGTCGGGGAGCAGTACTTC
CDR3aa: CASSLGDRVGEQYF

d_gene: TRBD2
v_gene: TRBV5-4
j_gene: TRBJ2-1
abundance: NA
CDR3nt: TGTGCCAGCAGCCCTGGGACTAGCGGGGCCGGGGTGGTGTACGAGCAGTTCTTC
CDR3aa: CASSPGTSGAGVVYEQFF